The present T cell receptor (beta chain) was sequenced within a study of cytomegalovirus exposure and HLA in healthy donors. This PCR relied on a set of 60 Vbeta primers and 13 Jbeta primers. Sequenced by immunoSEQ multiplex PCR; TCRdb stores in-frame clones only, minus some. The sample consists of 100,000 to 150,000 clones, 83% of them appearing once. The source of this sequence is a man aged 35 to 55 in good health and CMV-seronegative. Sample: PBMCs.

In DNA, the CDR3 is TGTGCCAGCAGCTTAGCGGCGGGGCCCGAGCAGTACTTC. It yields the protein CASSLAAGPEQYF. The chain has TRBV7-9 and TRBJ2-7; a weak D match, TRBD2 (6 bases). Trimming shortened V by 0 bases and J by 6 bases, and 9 bases separated the two germline ends. The CDR3 extends over 13 amino acids. CDR1 and CDR2 from the germline V gene are SEHNR and FQNEAQ (reference sequence).